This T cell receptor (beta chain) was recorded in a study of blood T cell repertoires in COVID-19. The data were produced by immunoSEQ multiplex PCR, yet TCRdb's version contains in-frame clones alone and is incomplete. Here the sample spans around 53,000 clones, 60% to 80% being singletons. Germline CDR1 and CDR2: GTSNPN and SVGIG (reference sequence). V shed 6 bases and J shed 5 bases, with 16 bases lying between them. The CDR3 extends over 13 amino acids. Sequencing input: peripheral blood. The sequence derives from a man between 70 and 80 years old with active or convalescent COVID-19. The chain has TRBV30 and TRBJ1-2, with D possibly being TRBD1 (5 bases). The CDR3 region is CACPRQWSYGYTF. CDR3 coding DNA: TGTGCCTGCCCAAGACAGTGGTCATATGGCTACACCTTC.